This T cell receptor (beta chain) was documented in a study of beta chain features in type 1 diabetes. Whole-study findings and limits: A possible short-template PCR bias applies equally to patients and controls. In the patient group, naive, central memory and Treg TCRB repertoires seemed more alike than in the healthy donor group. The study found moderately but significantly shorter TCRB CDR3s in all four CD4+ subsets of Type 1 diabetes patients. Fewer insertions but more deletions were seen at VDJ junctions in type 1 diabetes patients.

A note on this clone: Its antigen remains unidentified.

What was sequenced were expressed TCRB transcripts, since all of the isolated RNA had been reverse transcribed. TCRdb keeps only in-frame clones here, not all; method: immunoSEQ multiplex PCR. In the table there are under 450,000 clones, over 11% of which are singletons. Deletions cut 4 bases from V and 5 bases from J, with 18 bases between. In germline, CDR1 is MGHRA, CDR2 YSYEKL. The CDR3 consists of 15 residues. J is TRBJ2-7 and V is TRBV4-1; D may correspond to TRBD1 or TRBD2 (5 bases each). The receptor was derived from a man aged 25-45 years in good health. Sample: naive CD4+ T cells from blood. The CDR3 is CASSLLPGPGNEQYV. In DNA form, the CDR3 reads TGCGCCAGCAGCCTACTTCCGGGACCTGGGAACGAGCAGTACGTC.